The 9 T cell receptor beta chains in this list originate from one sample, sequenced in a study of radiotherapy plus CTLA-4 blockade in lung cancer. Assay used: immunoSEQ multiplex PCR; TCRdb lists only in-frame clones, some missing. The profile shows some 50,000 clones, around four fifths of them singletons. The material sequenced was peripheral blood, taken from a patient treated with radiotherapy plus ipilimumab. These receptors were obtained from a human donor with non-small cell lung cancer whose response to radiotherapy plus ipilimumab could not be evaluated.

The chain joins TRBV7-9 to TRBJ1-2, with TRBD1 as a possible D gene (5 bases). CDR3 size: 13 residues. Trimming took 1 base from V and 6 from J, leaving 9 bases between them. The germline CDR1 and CDR2 sequences are SEHNR and FQNEAQ (reference sequence). The CDR3: CASSLVDRDGYTF. CDR3 coding DNA: TGTGCCAGCAGCTTAGTCGACAGAGATGGCTACACCTTC.

J is TRBJ2-1 and V is TRBV7-2; 13 bases align to TRBD2. This CDR3 has 16 residues. Germline V lookup: CDR1 SGHTA, CDR2 FQGNSA. The V and J ends lost 5 bases and 2 bases, in that order; junction bases with no gene match: 3. Here the CDR3 reads CASSGTSGRAYNEQFF. CDR3 coding DNA: TGTGCCAGCAGCGGTACTAGCGGGAGGGCCTACAATGAGCAGTTCTTC.

The chain employs TRBV6-1 and TRBJ1-4, with D possibly TRBD1 on 6 matching bases. V lost 6 bases and J 10 bases, leaving 18 bases between the germline ends. From germline, CDR1 is MNHNS and CDR2 SASEGT. This CDR3 contains 14 residues. The DNA of the CDR3 is TGTGCCAGCAGCCTGAGACAGGATCAGGTAAAACTGTTTTTT. Amino acids: CASSLRQDQVKLFF.

The rearrangement joins TRBV7-3 to TRBJ1-1; 7 positions agree with TRBD1. The germline CDR1 and CDR2 sequences are SGHTA and FQGTGA. The ends lost 2 bases at V and 1 base at J; junction bases unmatched: 1. There are 14 residues in the CDR3. The CDR3 loop is CASSLEGANTEAFF. In DNA, the CDR3 is TGTGCCAGCAGCTTAGAGGGGGCGAACACTGAAGCTTTCTTT. The full variable domain, completed using reference TRBV7-3 and TRBJ1-1, is GAGVSQTPSNKVTEKGKYVELRCDPISGHTALYWYRQSLGQGPEFLIYFQGTGAADDSGLPNDRFFAVRPEGSVSTLKIQRTERGDSAVYLCASSLEGANTEAFFGQGTRLTVV.

The CDR3 protein is CSVEDPGTGGVGEQYF. CDR3 nucleotides: TGCAGCGTTGAAGATCCGGGCACAGGAGGGGTAGGAGAGCAGTACTTC. This rearrangement joins TRBV29-1 to TRBJ2-7; perhaps TRBD2 as D (6 bases). Trimming removed 0 bases at V and 7 bases at J, with 22 bases between. Germline CDR1 is SQVTM and CDR2 is ANQGSEA. The CDR3 has 16 amino acids.

V gene TRBV28 combines with J gene TRBJ2-1, with 7 bases aligning to TRBD1. Unmatched junction bases numbered 14, after V lost 7 bases and J lost 5 bases. CDR1 and CDR2 (germline): MDHEN, SYDVKM. CDR3 length: 16 residues. Here the CDR3 reads CASTFRGRTLHNEQFF. CDR3 nucleotide sequence: TGTGCCAGCACCTTTAGGGGGCGGACCCTACACAATGAGCAGTTCTTC.

This clone occurred a few times. The genes are TRBV5-1 and TRBJ2-5; the match to TRBD1 covers 9 bases. CDR1 is SGHRS and CDR2 is YFSETQ in the germline V gene. The trim removed 4 bases at V and 1 base at J, leaving 5 bases unmatched. This CDR3 spans 15 amino acids. The CDR3 reads CASSHETGGQETQYF. The CDR3 DNA sequence: TGCGCCAGCAGCCACGAGACAGGGGGCCAAGAGACCCAGTACTTC.

J is TRBJ2-7 and V is TRBV27; 9 nucleotides agree with TRBD1. The CDR3 length is 13 residues. V lost 5 bases, J lost 4 bases, and 3 bases stayed unmatched. CDR1 and CDR2 from the germline V gene are MNHEY and SMNVEV (reference sequence). This chain's CDR3 is CASSRDRGYEQYF. CDR3 in DNA: TGTGCCAGCAGTCGCGACAGGGGGTACGAGCAGTACTTC.

The chain joins TRBV7-9 to TRBJ1-2, with TRBD1 matching 9 bases. Trimming took 6 bases from V and 1 from J; bases not matched to a gene: 6. The CDR3 length is 15 residues. Germline V gene lookup returns CDR1 SEHNR and CDR2 FQNEAQ (reference sequence). CDR3 sequence reads: CASSPQGASNYGYTF. In nucleotides, the CDR3 is TGTGCCAGCAGTCCACAGGGGGCGAGTAACTATGGCTACACCTTC.